These T cell receptor beta chains were read from a single sample in a study of Tregs in tolerant kidney transplant recipients. Using immunoSEQ multiplex PCR, the repertoire was profiled, and TCRdb retains in-frame clones only, with some absent. Of roughly 80,000 clones in the sample, more than 85% were seen once. Here the sequenced sample was CD4+ T cells from blood (PBMCs), taken 24 months after the transplant. The receptors shown here come from a human patient who received a combined kidney and bone marrow transplant. The T cells may partly be graft donor cells. CDR3s include the opening cysteine and the closing phenylalanine or tryptophan. The D gene is left open where the match is weak. Clone size is not always given. Where it is, it says once, few, many or a class for expanded clones.

J | size | V | D | CDR3 | DNA
TRBJ2-1 | - | TRBV18 | TRBD2 | CASSPGGSYNEQFF | TGTGCCAGCTCACCGGGGGGGTCCTACAATGAGCAGTTCTTC
TRBJ1-3 | - | TRBV18 | TRBD1 | CASSPGQVNSGNTIYF | TGTGCCAGCTCACCGGGACAGGTGAACTCTGGAAACACCATATATTTT
TRBJ1-1 | - | TRBV19 | TRBD1 | CASTIREGTASSFF | TGTGCCAGTACCATACGGGAGGGGACAGCTAGTTCCTTCTTT
TRBJ2-5 | - | TRBV29-1 | - | CSVPSHDRKGGETQYF | TGCAGCGTTCCCTCCCACGACAGGAAGGGTGGAGAGACCCAGTACTTC
TRBJ2-2 | - | TRBV29-1 | TRBD2 | CSVGAGANTGELFF | TGCAGCGTTGGGGCGGGAGCCAACACCGGGGAGCTGTTTTTT
TRBJ2-7 | - | TRBV5-1 | TRBD1 | CASSPIEWTGRYEQYF | TGCGCCAGCAGCCCAATCGAGTGGACAGGGAGGTACGAGCAGTACTTC
TRBJ2-5 | - | TRBV4-2 | TRBD2 | CASSHSGTSGGEETQYF | TGTGCCAGCAGCCATTCCGGGACTAGCGGGGGGGAAGAGACCCAGTACTTC
TRBJ2-2 | once | TRBV10-3 | - | CAIRGGVPTGELFF | TGTGCCATCAGGGGCGGGGTTCCCACCGGGGAGCTGTTTTTT
TRBJ2-7 | - | TRBV7-2 | TRBD2 | CASSQRLAGSEQYF | TGTGCCAGCAGCCAGAGACTAGCGGGGTCCGAGCAGTACTTC
TRBJ1-2 | - | TRBV7-9 | TRBD1 | CASSLVTGESGYTF | TGTGCCAGCAGCTTAGTAACAGGGGAATCGGGCTACACCTTC
TRBJ2-7 | once | TRBV7-2 | - | CASSEQGLDEQYF | TGTGCCAGCAGCGAACAGGGTTTGGACGAGCAGTACTTC
TRBJ2-6 | - | TRBV30 | - | CAWSGLLRSGANVLTF | TGTGCCTGGAGTGGTCTACTCCGGAGTGGGGCCAACGTCCTGACTTTC
TRBJ2-1 | - | TRBV6-5 | - | CASRTQGVYNEQFF | TGTGCCAGCAGGACACAGGGAGTTTACAATGAGCAGTTCTTC
TRBJ2-6 | - | TRBV7-9 | - | CASSLTVSQVSGANVLTF | TGTGCCAGCAGCTTAACCGTTTCACAGGTCTCTGGGGCCAACGTCCTGACTTTC
TRBJ2-1 | - | TRBV28 | TRBD2 | CASCDSWRGGGNEQFF | TGTGCCAGCTGTGATTCTTGGCGGGGGGGCGGGAATGAGCAGTTCTTC
TRBJ1-5 | - | TRBV5-4 | - | CASSTSPGDQPQHF | TGTGCCAGCAGCACATCTCCAGGGGATCAGCCCCAGCATTTT
TRBJ2-5 | - | TRBV5-1 | TRBD2 | CASGYRTSREYF | TGCGCCAGCGGCTACAGGACTAGCCGGGAGTACTTC
TRBJ2-1 | - | TRBV10-3 | - | CAISESRQYNEQFF | TGTGCCATCAGTGAATCCCGACAGTACAATGAGCAGTTCTTC
TRBJ1-1 | - | TRBV5-1 | - | CASSLAAGSTNTEAFF | TGCGCCAGCAGCTTGGCCGCAGGGTCCACCAACACTGAAGCTTTCTTT
TRBJ2-7 | - | TRBV9 | - | CASSPRQGGDEQYF | TGTGCCAGCAGCCCACGACAGGGCGGGGACGAGCAGTACTTC
TRBJ2-3 | - | TRBV19 | - | CASSIQLTSTDTQYF | TGTGCCAGTAGTATTCAACTGACTAGCACAGATACGCAGTATTTT
TRBJ1-2 | medium-sized | TRBV6-5 | TRBD1 | CASSYSMTGEYYGYTF | TGTGCCAGCAGTTACTCGATGACAGGGGAATACTATGGCTACACCTTC
TRBJ1-1 | - | TRBV6-6 | - | CASSPPAAEAFF | TGTGCCAGCAGCCCCCCGGCGGCTGAAGCCTTCTTT
TRBJ2-3 | - | TRBV10-2 | TRBD1 | CASSRDRVTDTQYF | TGCGCCAGCAGCCGGGACAGGGTCACAGATACGCAGTATTTT
TRBJ2-7 | - | TRBV5-4 | - | CASSLRQSRQYF | TGTGCCAGCAGCCTTAGACAGTCTCGGCAGTACTTC
TRBJ1-5 | - | TRBV5-8 | TRBD1 | CASSIRTGWQPQHF | TGTGCCAGCAGCATCCGGACAGGGTGGCAGCCCCAGCATTTT
TRBJ1-6 | - | TRBV7-6 | TRBD1 | CASSLDRVGNSPLHF | TGTGCCAGCAGCCTCGACAGGGTGGGTAATTCACCCCTCCACTTT
TRBJ2-7 | once | TRBV6-5 | - | CATAREVGEQYF | TGTGCCACCGCGAGGGAAGTTGGGGAGCAGTACTTC
TRBJ1-1 | - | TRBV7-9 | - | CASSFQGLAEAFF | TGTGCCAGCAGCTTCCAGGGGCTCGCTGAAGCTTTCTTT
TRBJ1-6 | - | TRBV9 | TRBD1 | CASSVGTGVYNSPLHF | TGTGCCAGCAGCGTAGGGACAGGAGTCTATAATTCACCCCTCCACTTT
TRBJ2-2 | - | TRBV6-5 | - | CASKKGQNTGELFF | TGTGCCAGCAAGAAGGGACAGAACACCGGGGAGCTGTTTTTT
TRBJ1-1 | once | TRBV19 | - | CASSIRPRQTNTEAFF | TGTGCCAGTAGTATTCGTCCCAGGCAGACGAACACTGAAGCTTTCTTT
TRBJ1-2 | - | TRBV7-2 | TRBD1 | CASSYGTVHNYGYTF | TGTGCCAGCAGCTATGGGACAGTTCATAACTATGGCTACACCTTC
TRBJ1-1 | - | TRBV4-2 | TRBD1 | CASSQDRRQGNTEAFF | TGTGCCAGCAGCCAAGATCGCCGACAGGGAAACACTGAAGCTTTCTTT
TRBJ1-5 | - | TRBV7-9 | - | CASSLRYSTGTSNQPQHF | TGTGCCAGCAGCTTACGATACTCTACAGGGACTAGCAATCAGCCCCAGCATTTT
TRBJ1-2 | - | TRBV6-5 | TRBD1 | CASRMGGQGYGYTF | TGTGCCAGCAGAATGGGGGGACAGGGCTATGGCTACACCTTC
TRBJ2-1 | few | TRBV14 | TRBD2 | CASSQVSSGRAGQFF | TGTGCCAGCAGCCAAGTTTCAAGCGGGAGGGCCGGGCAGTTCTTC
TRBJ1-2 | once | TRBV6-6 | TRBD1 | CASSYSQGANYGYTF | TGTGCCAGCAGTTACTCGCAGGGGGCGAACTATGGCTACACCTTC
TRBJ1-5 | - | TRBV18 | - | CVSSLTYGADQPQHF | TGTGTCAGCTCACTGACGTATGGGGCCGATCAGCCCCAGCATTTT
TRBJ2-1 | - | TRBV7-9 | TRBD2 | CASSLEGTSGGGAYNEQFF | TGTGCCAGCAGCTTAGAGGGGACTAGCGGGGGAGGGGCCTACAATGAGCAGTTCTTC
TRBJ1-1 | - | TRBV7-9 | - | CASSLGTGTTRPKAFF | TGTGCCAGCAGCTTAGGAACCGGGACAACCAGGCCCAAAGCTTTCTTT
TRBJ2-7 | - | TRBV28 | - | CASSLRQGIYEQYF | TGTGCCAGCAGTTTACGTCAGGGAATCTACGAGCAGTACTTC
TRBJ2-3 | - | TRBV7-2 | TRBD1 | CASSSGQGSSTDTQYF | TGTGCCAGCAGCTCGGGACAGGGCTCTAGCACAGATACGCAGTATTTT
TRBJ1-4 | - | TRBV28 | TRBD1 | CASTLTGVDEKLFF | TGTGCCAGCACCCTGACAGGGGTCGATGAAAAACTGTTTTTT
TRBJ2-1 | - | TRBV19 | - | CASSIVGDMKNNEQFF | TGTGCCAGTAGTATAGTGGGGGACATGAAGAACAATGAGCAGTTCTTC
TRBJ2-3 | - | TRBV18 | - | CASSPRGRDTDTQYF | TGTGCCAGCTCACCCCGGGGAAGGGACACAGATACGCAGTATTTT
TRBJ1-6 | - | TRBV5-6 | - | CASSLLKAGVHSPLHF | TGTGCCAGCAGCTTATTGAAGGCAGGGGTGCATTCACCCCTCCACTTT
TRBJ1-2 | - | TRBV7-9 | TRBD1 | CASSSRDRANYGYTF | TGTGCCAGCAGCTCCCGGGACAGGGCTAACTATGGCTACACCTTC